The TCR beta chain under discussion was sequenced for a study of OX40 agonist ivuxolimab in advanced cancers. The study, taken as a whole, reports: No determination was made of the antigen specificity of the expanded peripheral T cells. More expanded clones were found, on average, in CD8+ than in CD4+ T cells.

Measured with immunoSEQ multiplex PCR; TCRdb has only the in-frame clones, and not every one. This sample has 70,000 to 85,000 clones, with about 88% found just once. Turning to this clone: As yet, its antigen is unknown.

Germline V gene lookup returns CDR1 SGHVS and CDR2 FQNEAQ. This CDR3 is 14 amino acids long. Between the trimmed V and J ends, which lost 5 bases and 3 bases, there was a span of 14 bases. The V call is TRBV7-8, the J call TRBJ2-7; D gene unclear. Source: CD4+ or CD8+ T cells sorted from blood, taken in a trial of the OX40 agonist ivuxolimab. The TCR originated in an adult with an advanced solid tumor such as melanoma, head and neck, liver or kidney cancer. CDR3 residues: CASSPLYRDYEQYF. The DNA for the CDR3 is TGTGCCAGCAGCCCACTATACAGAGACTACGAGCAGTACTTC.